The clone carrying this TCR beta chain was seen only once. The trim removed 0 bases at V and 8 bases at J, leaving 3 bases unmatched. The CDR3 totals 14 residues. CDR1 and CDR2 from the germline V gene are MNHEY and SMNVEV (reference sequence). This entry is derived from a study of patients and donors after allogeneic stem cell transplantation. TCRdb reanalysed the RT-PCR reads using MiXCR and keeps one entry per CDR3 protein. In the table there are hundreds of thousands of distinct CDR3 sequences, about 37% of which are singletons. V gene TRBV27 combines with J gene TRBJ1-2; 10 nucleotides match TRBD1. This sequence was found in a human donor who was either an allogeneic HSCT recipient or a stem cell or donor lymphocyte infusion donor (not recorded which). It is not recorded whose cells these are; they may come from a transplant donor. The source material was blood, either unsorted or a sorted T cell fraction (not recorded which). The CDR3, as DNA: TGTGCCAGCAGTTTATCGGGACAGGGGAGAGGCTACACCTTC. It yields the protein CASSLSGQGRGYTF.